Reported below is one T cell receptor (beta chain). Other DNA sequences in the same sample also yield this CDR3. The source of the sample is a study of blood T cell repertoires in COVID-19. The wider study: From T cells, B-cell-depleted T cells, or PBMCs came the material, which was cDNA or gDNA.

Original handling: How many nucleated cells were present was estimated from reference gene primer amplification. Only in-frame clones appear in the TCRdb table, and some are missing; sequencing was by immunoSEQ multiplex PCR. V, J and clone size are taken as reported in that table, and D and trimming were inferred from the DNA itself. The sample carries 250,000 or so clones, 86% recorded once. V trimming: 4 bases; J trimming: 3 bases; junction bases outside the gene matches: 5. CDR3 length: 15 amino acids. Germline assignment: CDR1 LGHDT and CDR2 YNNKEL (reference sequence). The clonotype was recovered from a man aged 40-55 years with active or convalescent COVID-19. The sequenced sample consisted of peripheral blood. The rearrangement joins TRBV3-1 (or the pseudogene TRBV3-2) to TRBJ2-2; 7 positions agree with TRBD1. In nucleotides, the CDR3 is TGTGCCAGCAGCCCAAGGGACAGAGACACCGGGGAGCTGTTTTTT. This codes for CASSPRDRDTGELFF.